This passage covers 18 T cell receptor beta chains from one sample sequenced in a study of blood T cell repertoires in COVID-19. Profiled with immunoSEQ multiplex PCR; TCRdb holds only in-frame clones, not every one. The table records 330,000 or so clones, more than 90% of them present only once. The specimen sequenced was PBMCs or T cells enriched from blood (not recorded which). These receptors originate from a woman between 25 and 40 years old who had recovered from COVID-19.

The chain uses TRBV7-8 and TRBJ1-4; no clear D. V lost 1 base to trimming and J lost 5 bases, with 11 bases between them. The CDR3 covers 15 residues. CDR1 is SGHVS and CDR2 is FQNEAQ in the germline V gene. The CDR3 region is CASSLGPGINEKLFF. The CDR3 coding sequence is TGTGCCAGCAGCTTAGGTCCGGGGATAAATGAAAAACTGTTTTTT.

This clone occurred once. This sample also contains other DNA sequences that code for the same CDR3. The DNA for the CDR3 is TGTGCCAGCAGTCACAGGGGGAATCAGCCCCAGCATTTT. Its translation: CASSHRGNQPQHF. The rearrangement uses TRBV6-2 or TRBV6-3 and TRBJ1-5; TRBD1 aligns across 8 bases. This CDR3 is built from 13 residues. CDR1 is MNHEY and CDR2 is SVGEGT in the germline V gene. J was trimmed by 4 bases and V by 5 bases; bases with no gene match: 1.

The J gene is TRBJ2-5, the V gene TRBV15, with 8 nucleotides matching TRBD2. The CDR3 is 16 residues long. After removal of 1 base from V and 4 bases from J, the junction contained 8 bases not matched to a gene. Germline V lookup: CDR1 LNHNV, CDR2 YYDKDF (reference sequence). The CDR3 sequence is CATSRAGGNPSETQYF. CDR3 nucleotide sequence: TGTGCCACCAGCAGAGCGGGAGGGAATCCCTCAGAGACCCAGTACTTC.

Only one count was recorded for this clone. The chain uses TRBV6-5 and TRBJ1-3; D is uncertain. Germline CDR1 and CDR2: MNHEY and SVGAGI. CDR3 length equals 14 residues. V was shortened by 4 bases and J by 0 bases, with 7 bases between the two germline ends. The CDR3 region is CASSSGISGNTIYF. As DNA, the CDR3 is TGTGCCAGCAGTTCCGGGATCTCTGGAAACACCATATATTTT.

The rearrangement uses TRBV18 and TRBJ1-4; 7 bases align to TRBD1. The CDR3 runs to 14 residues. Unmatched junction bases numbered 3, after V lost 3 bases and J lost 5 bases. Germline-derived CDR1 and CDR2 are KGHSH and LQKENI. For the CDR3, the DNA is TGTGCCAGCTCACCGGCAGGGGGGAATGAAAAACTGTTTTTT. It translates to CASSPAGGNEKLFF.

This chain links TRBV28 with TRBJ2-5; tentatively, D is TRBD1 (7 bases). Germline CDR1 MDHEN, CDR2 SYDVKM. Deletions cut 5 bases from V and 4 bases from J, with 17 bases between. This CDR3 is 15 amino acids long. The CDR3: CASSLTGTHGETQYF. CDR3 coding DNA: TGTGCCAGCAGTCTGACAGGGACTCATGGAGAGACCCAGTACTTC.

This rearrangement joins TRBV7-3 to TRBJ2-1, with TRBD1 matching over 11 bases. CDR1 SGHTA and CDR2 FQGTGA come from the germline V gene. The CDR3 spans 14 residues. Losses at the gene ends were 3 bases for V and 9 bases for J; bases not matched to a gene: 4. CDR3 in amino acids: CASSFTGTGGEQFF. CDR3 bases: TGTGCCAGCAGCTTCACCGGGACAGGGGGTGAGCAGTTCTTC.

V gene TRBV6-5 combines with J gene TRBJ2-5, with D unclear. Trimming left V 10 bases short and J 7 bases short, with 25 bases between. Germline values: CDR1 MNHEY, CDR2 SVGAGI. The CDR3 sequence is 15 residues long. The DNA for the CDR3 is TGTGCCACCATAGAACCGCAAGAGTCTGGTAGGACCCAGTACTTC. Its protein is CATIEPQESGRTQYF.

This clone showed up just once. The V call is TRBV28, the J call TRBJ1-2; no clear D gene. This CDR3 contains 14 residues. The V gene's germline CDR1 is MDHEN and CDR2 SYDVKM. Trimming removed 2 bases from V and 8 bases from J, with 15 bases in between. The CDR3 is CASSLTAGIGGYTF. The CDR3 coding sequence is TGTGCCAGCAGTTTAACGGCAGGAATAGGCGGCTACACCTTC.

CDR3 sequence (DNA): TGTGCCAGCAGCCCGGGGACAGGGAATGAAAAACTGTTTTTT. Its protein product is CASSPGTGNEKLFF. V and J are TRBV5-4 and TRBJ1-4; 9 positions match TRBD1. Per the germline V gene, CDR1 is SGHNT and CDR2 is YYREEE (reference sequence). The CDR3 length is 14 residues. Trimming removed 4 bases from V and 5 bases from J; junction bases left unmatched: 3.

The chain combines TRBV7-2 with TRBJ1-1; a weak D match, TRBD1 (6 bases). V was clipped by 1 base and J by 2 bases, with 8 bases between them. This CDR3 is 14 amino acids long. CDR1 SGHTA and CDR2 FQGNSA come from the germline V gene. CDR3 region: CASSLGTENTEAFF. CDR3 bases: TGTGCCAGCAGCTTAGGGACAGAAAACACTGAAGCTTTCTTT.

The CDR3 DNA follows: TGCGCCAGCAGCCAACGATCCCCTTCGGAGTCCTATGGCTACACCTTC. It specifies CASSQRSPSESYGYTF. This chain connects TRBV4-1 to TRBJ1-2; D is unresolved. The CDR3 sequence is 16 residues long. CDR1 is MGHRA and CDR2 is YSYEKL in the germline V gene. With 2 bases removed from V and 4 bases from J, the gap between germline ends came to 17 bases.

This chain connects TRBV9 to TRBJ2-2; no reliable D call. With 2 bases removed from V and 7 bases from J, the gap between germline ends came to 6 bases. Germline CDR1 SGDLS, CDR2 YYNGEE. The CDR3 has 12 amino acids. This chain's CDR3 is CASSVIGGELFF. Here the CDR3 DNA reads TGTGCCAGCAGCGTCATCGGCGGGGAGCTGTTTTTT.

The chain couples TRBV10-3 to TRBJ2-1; TRBD1 matches 7 bases. The V segment lost 6 bases and the J segment 6 bases; nucleotides outside the gene matches: 17. The CDR3 runs 17 residues. Germline CDR1 and CDR2: ENHRY and SYGVKD. In DNA form, the CDR3 reads TGTGCCATCAGCGCAGGGATCCAGGGACAGTTTCTCAATGAGCAGTTCTTC. As protein: CAISAGIQGQFLNEQFF.

The chain joins TRBV7-2 to TRBJ2-7, with D maybe TRBD1 (6 bases). This CDR3 is built from 15 residues. Per the germline V gene, CDR1 is SGHTA and CDR2 is FQGNSA. V was trimmed by 2 bases and J by 3 bases, leaving 14 bases between them. CDR3 amino acids: CASSLSRTELYEQYF. The CDR3 nucleotides are TGTGCCAGCAGCTTATCCCGGACAGAGCTCTACGAGCAGTACTTC.

The V call is TRBV4-2, the J call TRBJ2-1, with TRBD2 identical over 10 bases. V lost 0 bases and J lost 8; bases outside the gene matches: 13. CDR1 and CDR2 (germline): LGHNA, YNFKEQ. This CDR3 contains 18 residues. CDR3: CASSQEFEAGGPGDEQFF. CDR3 nucleotide sequence: TGTGCCAGCAGCCAAGAATTTGAAGCGGGGGGGCCGGGGGATGAGCAGTTCTTC.

The rearrangement joins TRBV2 to TRBJ1-5; 7 nucleotides agree with TRBD1. The germline V gene has CDR1 SNHLY and CDR2 FYNNEI. This CDR3 has 16 residues. The trim removed 2 bases at V and 5 bases at J, leaving 9 bases unmatched. This CDR3 is CASSERGRGSYQPQHF. The CDR3 region has the DNA TGTGCCAGCAGTGAAAGGGGCAGGGGGTCGTATCAGCCCCAGCATTTT.

The chain employs TRBV11-3 and TRBJ1-1, with D possibly TRBD1 on 6 matching bases. V was clipped by 5 bases and J by 1 base, with 14 bases between them. This CDR3 has 15 amino acids. Per germline, CDR1 SGHNT and CDR2 YENEEA. The CDR3 loop is CASSPSGQRNTEAFF. DNA of the CDR3: TGTGCCAGCAGCCCCTCCGGACAGAGGAACACTGAAGCTTTCTTT.